These 13 T cell receptor beta chains originate from one sample sequenced in a study of shared clonotypes between healthy human individuals. Sequenced by immunoSEQ multiplex PCR; TCRdb stores in-frame clones only, minus some. The sample lists 1.5 million to 1.9 million clones; 95% to 99% were seen once. Sequencing was performed on naive CD4+ T cells sorted from blood. The subset denotes: CD45RA+ positively selected. The source is a man aged 25 to 40 in good health.

The chain links TRBV6-6 to TRBJ2-7, with TRBD1 matching 7 bases. Germline loops: CDR1 MNHNY, CDR2 SVGAGI (reference sequence). CDR3 length equals 13 residues. The junction had 8 bases not matched to a gene; V was cut back by 7 bases and J by 5 bases. CDR3 region: CASTRQGPHEQYF. The CDR3 DNA is TGTGCCAGCACAAGACAGGGTCCCCACGAGCAGTACTTC.

The rearrangement links TRBV4-1 to TRBJ2-3, with 8 bases identical to TRBD2. This CDR3 has 16 residues. Germline V gene sequence: CDR1 MGHRA, CDR2 YSYEKL. V shed 1 base and J 1 base; nucleotides not matched to a gene: 4. The CDR3 is CASSQGNSGGTDTQYF. The CDR3 DNA reads TGCGCCAGCAGCCAAGGAAATAGCGGGGGCACAGATACGCAGTATTTT.

This rearrangement joins TRBV9 to TRBJ2-7; no firm D call. CDR3 length equals 15 residues. The germline gives CDR1 SGDLS, CDR2 YYNGEE. Trimming removed 1 base from V and 0 bases from J, with 11 bases in between. The chain's CDR3 is CASSVFPGSSYEQYF. DNA for the CDR3: TGTGCCAGCAGCGTATTTCCAGGAAGCTCCTACGAGCAGTACTTC.

The rearrangement links TRBV18 to TRBJ2-7, with 9 bases identical to TRBD2. Germline-derived CDR1 and CDR2 are KGHSH and LQKENI. J lost 4 bases, V lost 2 bases, and 9 bases had no gene match. The CDR3 length is 16 residues. CDR3 coding DNA: TGTGCCAGCTCACCATTGGTAGCGGGAGTGGGTTACGAGCAGTACTTC. Translation gives CASSPLVAGVGYEQYF.

The rearrangement links TRBV28 to TRBJ2-3, with 9 bases lining up with TRBD1. V dropped 4 bases and J dropped 1; count of bases not matched to a gene: 6. CDR1 MDHEN and CDR2 SYDVKM come from the germline V gene. The CDR3 covers 16 residues. Here the CDR3 DNA reads TGTGCCAGCAGTTACCCCCGGGACAGGGGCACAGATACGCAGTATTTT. Amino acids: CASSYPRDRGTDTQYF. Together with reference TRBV28 and TRBJ2-3, the CDR3 gives the full variable domain: DVKVTQSSRYLVKRTGEKVFLECVQDMDHENMFWYRQDPGLGLRLIYFSYDVKMKEKGDIPEGYSVSREKKERFSLILESASTNQTSMYLCASSYPRDRGTDTQYFGPGTRLTVL.

This chain joins TRBV25-1 and TRBJ1-1, with unresolved D. This CDR3 has 14 amino acids. Germline-derived CDR1 and CDR2 are MGHDK and SYGVNS. Trimming took 6 bases from V and 3 from J, leaving 14 bases between them. The CDR3 protein is CASRTKGSYTEAFF. The DNA for the CDR3 is TGTGCCAGCAGAACCAAGGGTTCCTACACTGAAGCTTTCTTT.

The chain is built from TRBV7-2 and TRBJ2-2, with D possibly TRBD1 on 5 matching bases. V was clipped by 1 base and J by 4 bases, with 13 bases between them. The CDR3 covers 16 residues. CDR1 SGHTA and CDR2 FQGNSA come from the germline V gene. The CDR3 sequence: CASSLVGGALTGELFF. The CDR3 region has the DNA TGTGCCAGCAGCTTAGTGGGTGGGGCGCTCACCGGGGAGCTGTTTTTT. The full variable domain, its missing parts supplied by reference TRBV7-2 and TRBJ2-2, is GAGVSQSPSNKVTEKGKDVELRCDPISGHTALYWYRQSLGQGLEFLIYFQGNSAPDKSGLPSDRFSAERTGGSVSTLTIQRTQQEDSAVYLCASSLVGGALTGELFFGEGSRLTVL.

V is TRBV5-1 and J is TRBJ2-6, with D perhaps TRBD1 (6 bases). The germline V and J ends were trimmed by 3 bases and 0 bases, with 31 bases remaining between them. This CDR3 spans 23 amino acids. CDR1 and CDR2 (germline): SGHRS, YFSETQ. As DNA, the CDR3 is TGCGCCAGCAGCTCACCGACAGCTTGGGACACGGACAATCTTAACTCTGGGGCCAACGTCCTGACTTTC. Translated: CASSSPTAWDTDNLNSGANVLTF.

The CDR3 is CASSYLGRADTEAFF. The CDR3 coding sequence is TGTGCCAGCAGTTACCTGGGAAGGGCGGACACTGAAGCTTTCTTT. This rearrangement joins TRBV6-5 to TRBJ1-1; D uncertain. V lost 2 bases to trimming and J lost 3 bases, with 13 bases between them. The CDR3 runs 15 residues. Germline CDR1 reads MNHEY; CDR2 reads SVGAGI.

The V and J genes are TRBV9 and TRBJ1-4; D unclear. V lost 1 base, J lost 4 bases, and 11 bases lay in between. This CDR3 has 15 residues. Germline V gives CDR1 SGDLS, CDR2 YYNGEE. The CDR3 sequence is CASSVRREDNEKLFF. DNA for the CDR3: TGTGCCAGCAGCGTAAGGAGGGAAGATAATGAAAAACTGTTTTTT.

Note on this clone: The same CDR3 also results from other DNA sequences found in this sample. The chain is built from TRBV19 and TRBJ2-7; 8 nucleotides agree with TRBD2. CDR1 is LNHDA and CDR2 is SQIVND in the germline V gene (reference sequence). The CDR3 totals 15 residues. V lost 5 bases and J lost 0; bases outside the gene matches: 6. The CDR3: CASSRTSGSSYEQYF. Written as DNA, the CDR3 is TGTGCCAGTAGTCGCACCAGCGGGAGCTCCTACGAGCAGTACTTC. The full variable domain, completed using reference TRBV19 and TRBJ2-7, is DGGITQSPKYLFRKEGQNVTLSCEQNLNHDAMYWYRQDPGQGLRLIYYSQIVNDFQKGDIAEGYSVSREKKESFPLTVTSAQKNPTAFYLCASSRTSGSSYEQYFGPGTRLTVT.

For this clone: Other DNA sequences in the sample encode the same CDR3. This rearrangement joins TRBV11-3 to TRBJ2-7; the D gene is possibly TRBD2 (5 bases). The CDR3 runs to 12 residues. CDR1 is SGHNT, CDR2 YENEEA, per germline. Trimming cost V 4 bases and J 1 base, with 5 bases left between them. CDR3 region: CASSSGSYEQYF. CDR3 sequence (DNA): TGTGCCAGCAGCTCGGGGTCCTACGAGCAGTACTTC.

The chain links TRBV5-1 to TRBJ1-2, with unresolved D. This CDR3 is built from 13 residues. Trimming stripped 2 bases from V and 1 base from J, with 6 bases between. CDR1 is SGHRS, CDR2 YFSETQ, per germline. The CDR3 region has the DNA TGCGCCAGCAGCTTAATTGATAACTATGGCTACACCTTC. The encoded protein is CASSLIDNYGYTF.